This passage covers 25 T cell receptor beta chains from one sample sequenced in a study of blood T cell repertoires in COVID-19 (dated by TCRdb to 2020 to 2022). Library method: the immunoSEQ multiplex PCR assay. TCRdb limited this immuneACCESS table to in-frame rearrangements with V and J called. A share of clones is missing; checked studies link under half to unresolved V genes, and the rest is unexplained. This sample is represented by some 250,000 clones; approximately 90% of them were singletons. The ten largest clones capture approximately 1.3% of the sample. Sequencing used PBMCs or T cells enriched from blood (not recorded which). Every receptor here comes from a human donor in a cohort exposed to, infected with or recovered from COVID-19 (not recorded which). The donor label of this sample is uncertain.

This clone was counted once. The same CDR3 is also encoded by other DNA sequences in this sample. CDR3 in amino acids: CASSQDRGGNTIYF. The DNA of the CDR3 is TGCGCCAGCAGCCAAGACAGGGGCGGAAACACCATATATTTT. This sequence joins TRBV4-3 and TRBJ1-3; perhaps TRBD1 as D (6 bases). Germline CDR1 reads LGHNA; CDR2 reads YSLEER. Trimming left V 0 bases short and J 4 bases short, with 7 bases between. This CDR3 is built from 14 residues.

The rearrangement uses TRBV18 and TRBJ2-3; D call uncertain. This CDR3 has 14 amino acids. CDR1 and CDR2 (germline): KGHSH, LQKENI. Between the trimmed V and J ends, which lost 4 bases and 0 bases, there was a span of 8 bases. The CDR3 reads CASSRGPSTDTQYF. CDR3 DNA: TGTGCCAGCTCACGCGGCCCTAGCACAGATACGCAGTATTTT.

The chain couples TRBV11-3 to TRBJ2-4, with 8 bases matching TRBD1. The CDR3 has 16 amino acids. Losses at the gene ends were 1 base for V and 3 bases for J; bases not matched to a gene: 5. Looked up from germline, CDR1 is SGHNT and CDR2 is YENEEA. The CDR3 DNA sequence: TGTGCCAGCAGCTTAGGGACAGGGTACGACAAAAACATTCAGTACTTC. It specifies CASSLGTGYDKNIQYF. The full variable domain, in which reference TRBV11-3 and TRBJ2-4 provide the parts outside the CDR3, is EAGVVQSPRYKIIEKKQPVAFWCNPISGHNTLYWYLQNLGQGPELLIRYENEEAVDDSQLPKDRFSAERLKGVDSTLKIQPAELGDSAVYLCASSLGTGYDKNIQYFGAGTRLSVL.

The chain carries TRBV2 and TRBJ1-5; tentative D call: TRBD1 (5 bases). Germline values: CDR1 SNHLY, CDR2 FYNNEI. This CDR3 contains 15 residues. With 6 bases removed from V and 0 bases from J, the gap between germline ends came to 12 bases. The CDR3 reads CASRRTNYSNQPQHF. CDR3 nucleotides: TGTGCCAGCAGGAGGACAAACTATAGCAATCAGCCCCAGCATTTT.

The chain has TRBV2 and TRBJ1-6; 7 bases agree with TRBD1. With 1 base clipped from V and 6 bases from J, the junction kept 6 bases outside the gene matches. Germline V lookup: CDR1 SNHLY, CDR2 FYNNEI. The CDR3 contains 16 residues. The CDR3 DNA sequence: TGTGCCAGCAGTGAAGGGAGGGGGCGAAGTAATTCACCCCTCCACTTT. It specifies CASSEGRGRSNSPLHF.

The chain carries TRBV5-1 and TRBJ2-2, with a weak D call TRBD2 (5 bases). Germline CDR1 SGHRS, CDR2 YFSETQ. The length of the CDR3 is 14 residues. Trimming removed 2 bases at V and 4 bases at J, with 9 bases between. This CDR3 reads CASSFGGVTGELFF. In DNA, the CDR3 is TGCGCCAGCAGCTTTGGAGGAGTCACCGGGGAGCTGTTTTTT.

The chain links TRBV7-2 to TRBJ1-5; TRBD1 matches 7 bases. This CDR3 has 15 amino acids. V lost 4 bases, J lost 7 bases, and 10 bases stayed unmatched. Germline V gene lookup returns CDR1 SGHTA and CDR2 FQGNSA. The CDR3 here is CASSSNPTGIQPQHF. The CDR3 DNA reads TGTGCCAGCAGCTCGAATCCGACAGGGATCCAGCCCCAGCATTTT.

CDR3: CASSPSRGSYEQYF. The CDR3 DNA is TGTGCCAGCTCACCTTCCAGGGGGTCCTACGAGCAGTACTTC. V usage is TRBV18 and J usage is TRBJ2-7, with 7 nucleotides matching TRBD1. Germline CDR1 and CDR2: KGHSH and LQKENI. There are 14 residues in the CDR3. V gave up 3 bases and J gave up 1 base; unmatched junction bases: 3.

The chain carries TRBV5-1 and TRBJ1-5, with 8 bases aligning to TRBD1. This CDR3 region has 15 residues. The J segment lost 6 bases and the V segment lost 5 bases, leaving 10 bases of the junction unmatched. Germline CDR1 and CDR2: SGHRS and YFSETQ. The CDR3 coding sequence is TGCGCCAGCAGGCAGACAGGGGAAGTAGGTCAGCCCCAGCATTTT. Amino acid sequence: CASRQTGEVGQPQHF.

V gene TRBV6-5 combines with J gene TRBJ1-1, with 10 bases lining up with TRBD1. V was pared by 5 bases and J by 5 bases, with 8 bases of the junction left unmatched. Looked up from germline, CDR1 is MNHEY and CDR2 is SVGAGI. This CDR3 has 15 amino acids. The CDR3 reads CASSHPDRGETEAFF. The CDR3 DNA follows: TGTGCCAGCAGTCACCCGGACAGGGGGGAGACTGAAGCTTTCTTT.

V gene TRBV7-9 combines with J gene TRBJ1-6; 8 bases map to TRBD1. The CDR3 extends over 14 amino acids. V gave up 3 bases and J gave up 8 bases; unmatched junction bases: 3. Germline CDR1 SEHNR, CDR2 FQNEAQ (reference sequence). CDR3 sequence reads: CASSFRGRDSPLHF. CDR3 sequence (DNA): TGTGCCAGCAGCTTCAGGGGGCGAGATTCACCCCTCCACTTT.

This chain links TRBV3-1 (or the pseudogene TRBV3-2) with TRBJ2-2; TRBD1 aligns across 8 bases. The junction had 12 bases not matched to a gene; V was cut back by 2 bases and J by 7 bases. CDR1 is LGHDT, CDR2 YNNKEL, per germline (reference sequence). This CDR3 region has 17 residues. CDR3 in amino acids: CASSQKTLTGAFGELFF. CDR3 nucleotides: TGTGCCAGCAGCCAAAAAACCCTGACAGGGGCCTTCGGGGAGCTGTTTTTT.

This chain uses TRBV19 with TRBJ1-4, with D perhaps matching TRBD1 (6 bases). CDR1 and CDR2 (germline): LNHDA, SQIVND (reference sequence). The CDR3 has 15 amino acids. The V end lost 6 bases, the J end lost 4 bases, and 15 bases lay between the germline ends. This CDR3 is CASSSTGYSNEKLFF. Written as DNA, the CDR3 is TGTGCCAGTAGCAGTACAGGGTATAGTAATGAAAAACTGTTTTTT.

The gene calls are TRBV9 and TRBJ1-1, with no clear D. Trimming removed 3 bases from V and 0 bases from J, with 6 bases in between. Germline CDR1 reads SGDLS; CDR2 reads YYNGEE. The CDR3 sequence is 13 residues long. The CDR3 nucleotides are TGTGCCAGCAGCGAGAGGTTGAACACTGAAGCTTTCTTT. It encodes CASSERLNTEAFF.

The chain has TRBV30 and TRBJ1-1; D is unclear. CDR1 and CDR2 from the germline V gene are GTSNPN and SVGIG (reference sequence). This CDR3 has 15 residues. V was trimmed by 0 bases and J by 1 base, leaving 12 bases between them. CDR3 sequence: CAWSVRGHPNTEAFF. CDR3 DNA sequence: TGTGCCTGGAGTGTACGAGGGCACCCGAACACTGAAGCTTTCTTT. Based on the CDR3 plus reference TRBV30 and TRBJ1-1, the full variable domain is SQTIHQWPATLVQPVGSPLSLECTVEGTSNPNLYWYRQAAGRGLQLLFYSVGIGQISSEVPQNLSASRPQDRQFILSSKKLLLSDSGFYLCAWSVRGHPNTEAFFGQGTRLTVV.

V gene TRBV5-3 combines with J gene TRBJ1-5; 9 bases fit TRBD1. TRBV5-3 is treated as an ORF (open reading frame) with a function not yet certain. This CDR3 contains 11 residues. Unmatched junction bases numbered 2, after V lost 2 bases and J lost 14 bases. The CDR3 sequence: CARSFGTGKHF. CDR3 nucleotides: TGTGCCAGAAGCTTCGGGACAGGGAAGCATTTT.

The chain recombines TRBV7-3 with TRBJ2-1; unclear D gene. V dropped 1 base and J dropped 5 bases, with 12 bases sitting between them. The CDR3 is 15 amino acids. Germline-derived CDR1 and CDR2 are SGHTA and FQGTGA. This CDR3 reads CASSLKRGTHNEQFF. The CDR3 DNA reads TGTGCCAGCAGCTTAAAGCGAGGTACTCACAATGAGCAGTTCTTC.

This clone was seen just once. V and J are TRBV3-1 (or the pseudogene TRBV3-2) and TRBJ1-1; D ambiguous. The CDR3 is 13 amino acids. The V and J ends lost 9 bases and 1 base respectively, with 12 bases between them. Germline CDR1 reads LGHDT; CDR2 reads YNNKEL (reference sequence). The CDR3 sequence: CASSLGENTEAFF. In DNA form, the CDR3 reads TGTGCCAGTAGTCTCGGGGAGAACACTGAAGCTTTCTTT.

The CDR3 DNA is TGCGCCAGCAGCCGGACAGAGAGTAGCACAGATACGCAGTATTTT. Amino acid sequence: CASSRTESSTDTQYF. This sequence joins TRBV4-1 and TRBJ2-3; a possible D gene is TRBD1 (6 bases). V was shortened by 4 bases and J by 0 bases, with 11 bases between the two germline ends. This CDR3 is 15 amino acids long. Germline CDR1 and CDR2: MGHRA and YSYEKL.

The chain uses TRBV29-1 and TRBJ2-7, with 8 positions matching TRBD1. Trimming at V came to 7 bases and at J to 3 bases, leaving 11 bases not matched to a gene. The CDR3 runs to 14 residues. Germline V gene lookup returns CDR1 SQVTM and CDR2 ANQGSEA. CDR3 sequence: CSASGTGESYEQYF. In DNA form, the CDR3 reads TGCAGCGCCTCCGGGACAGGCGAAAGCTACGAGCAGTACTTC.

The J gene is TRBJ2-2, the V gene TRBV5-1; the match to TRBD1 covers 7 bases. Germline loops: CDR1 SGHRS, CDR2 YFSETQ. Trimming took 4 bases from V and 0 from J; bases not matched to a gene: 3. The CDR3 totals 15 residues. CDR3: CASSQDRSNTGELFF. The CDR3 nucleotides are TGCGCCAGCAGCCAGGACAGGTCGAACACCGGGGAGCTGTTTTTT.

The J gene is TRBJ1-1, the V gene TRBV6-1, with a tentative D call TRBD1 (6 bases). The CDR3 consists of 15 residues. The germline CDR1 and CDR2 sequences are MNHNS and SASEGT. V lost 0 bases to trimming and J lost 7 bases, with 15 bases between them. CDR3 coding DNA: TGTGCCAGCAGTGAAGCGCTTGGGGGCCTGGGTGAAGCTTTCTTT. Its translation: CASSEALGGLGEAFF.

This chain connects TRBV5-1 to TRBJ2-5; 7 bases line up with TRBD1. The CDR3 covers 15 residues. Trimming took 2 bases from V and 0 from J; bases not matched to a gene: 4. The germline gives CDR1 SGHRS, CDR2 YFSETQ. In DNA, the CDR3 is TGCGCCAGCAGCTTCGGTGACAGGGACCAAGAGACCCAGTACTTC. This codes for CASSFGDRDQETQYF.

V and J are TRBV6-5 and TRBJ1-1; D gene uncertain. V lost 5 bases and J 1 base, leaving 11 bases between the germline ends. The CDR3 loop spans 14 amino acids. Germline values: CDR1 MNHEY, CDR2 SVGAGI. The CDR3 region has the DNA TGTGCCAGCAGTACGAGGGAGGGGAACACTGAAGCTTTCTTT. Translating it yields CASSTREGNTEAFF.

The rearrangement uses TRBV6-5 and TRBJ2-2, with D hard to call. CDR3 size: 13 residues. Trimming left V 5 bases short and J 8 bases short, with 12 bases between. The germline gives CDR1 MNHEY, CDR2 SVGAGI. This CDR3 reads CASSTQVEGELFF. As DNA, the CDR3 is TGTGCCAGCAGTACCCAGGTTGAGGGGGAGCTGTTTTTT.